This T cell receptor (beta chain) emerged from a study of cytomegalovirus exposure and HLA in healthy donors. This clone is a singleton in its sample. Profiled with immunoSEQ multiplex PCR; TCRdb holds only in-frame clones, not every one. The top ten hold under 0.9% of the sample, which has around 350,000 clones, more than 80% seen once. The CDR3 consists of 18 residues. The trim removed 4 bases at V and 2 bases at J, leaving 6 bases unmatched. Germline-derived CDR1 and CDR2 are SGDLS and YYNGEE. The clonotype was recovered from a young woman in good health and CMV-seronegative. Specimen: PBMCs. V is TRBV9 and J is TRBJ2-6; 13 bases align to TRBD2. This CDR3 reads CASSSRTSGRTGANVLTF. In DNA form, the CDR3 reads TGTGCCAGCAGCTCCCGGACTAGCGGGAGAACTGGGGCCAACGTCCTGACTTTC.